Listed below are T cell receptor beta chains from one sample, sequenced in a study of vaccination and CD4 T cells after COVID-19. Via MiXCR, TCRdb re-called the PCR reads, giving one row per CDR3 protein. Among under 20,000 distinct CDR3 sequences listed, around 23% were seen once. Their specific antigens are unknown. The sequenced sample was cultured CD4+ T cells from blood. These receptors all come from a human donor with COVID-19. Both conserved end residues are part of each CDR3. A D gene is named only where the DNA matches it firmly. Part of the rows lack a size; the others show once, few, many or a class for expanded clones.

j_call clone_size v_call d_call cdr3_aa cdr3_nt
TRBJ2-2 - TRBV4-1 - CASSHGGNTGELFF TGCGCCAGCAGCCACGGGGGGAACACCGGGGAGCTGTTTTTT
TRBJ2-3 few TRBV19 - CASRSRQHTDTQYF TGTGCCAGTAGATCCCGGCAGCACACAGATACGCAGTATTTT
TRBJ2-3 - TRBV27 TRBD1 CASSLGQGTDTQYF TGTGCCAGCAGTCTCGGACAGGGTACAGATACGCAGTATTTT
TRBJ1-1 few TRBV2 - CASKQEPITFF TGTGCCAGCAAACAGGAGCCAATAACTTTCTTT
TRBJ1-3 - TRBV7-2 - CASSLAGQRTGNTIYF TGTGCCAGCAGCTTAGCCGGGCAGAGAACTGGAAACACCATATATTTT
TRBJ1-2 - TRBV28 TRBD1 CASRATGQGFGYTF TGTGCCAGCAGAGCAACGGGACAGGGCTTTGGCTACACCTTC
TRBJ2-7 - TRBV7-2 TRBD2 CASSLAGTSWNEQYF TGTGCCAGCAGCTTAGCGGGGACTAGTTGGAACGAGCAGTACTTC
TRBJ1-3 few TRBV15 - CATSSVRLLGGNTIYF TGTGCCACCAGCAGTGTTCGCCTCTTAGGAGGAAACACCATATATTTT
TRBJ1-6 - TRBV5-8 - CASSIRGPANSPLHF TGTGCCAGCAGCATTCGAGGGCCAGCCAATTCACCCCTCCACTTT
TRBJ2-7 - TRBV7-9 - CASSPDLLTYEQYF TGTGCCAGCAGCCCGGACTTACTGACCTACGAGCAGTACTTC
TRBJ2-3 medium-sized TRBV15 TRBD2 CATSRDRGLAGGIDTQYF TGTGCCACCAGCAGAGATCGAGGGCTAGCGGGGGGCATAGATACGCAGTATTTT
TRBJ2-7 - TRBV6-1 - CASRTTGTNYEQYF TGTGCCAGCAGAACTACCGGGACAAACTACGAGCAGTACTTC
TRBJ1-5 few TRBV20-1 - CSATGQPAGNQPQHF TGCAGTGCCACCGGACAGCCCGCAGGCAATCAGCCCCAGCATTTT
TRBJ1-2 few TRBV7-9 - CATGWEGGVGYTF TGTGCCACCGGTTGGGAGGGAGGGGTCGGCTACACCTTC
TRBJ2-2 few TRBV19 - CASRTEGNTGELFF TGTGCCAGTAGGACCGAAGGGAACACCGGGGAGCTGTTTTTT
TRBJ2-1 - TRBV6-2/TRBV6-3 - CATRAGGSYNEQFF TGTGCCACGAGAGCCGGGGGTTCCTACAATGAGCAGTTCTTC
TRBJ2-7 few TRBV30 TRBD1 CAWGDRVSSYEQYF TGTGCCTGGGGGGACAGGGTCTCCTCTTACGAGCAGTACTTC
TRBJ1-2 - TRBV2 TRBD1 CASEGVNRGYGGYTF TGTGCCAGCGAAGGAGTCAACAGGGGTTACGGTGGCTACACCTTC
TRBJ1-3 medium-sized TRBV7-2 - CASSLAGAGNTIYF TGTGCCAGCAGCTTAGCTGGGGCTGGAAACACCATATATTTT
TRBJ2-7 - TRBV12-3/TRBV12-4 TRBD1 CASSYGFRDRDYEQYF TGTGCCAGCAGTTACGGATTCCGGGACAGAGACTACGAGCAGTACTTC
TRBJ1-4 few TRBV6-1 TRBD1 CASSSRTGFRNEKLFF TGTGCCAGCAGCTCACGGACAGGGTTCCGGAATGAAAAACTGTTTTTT
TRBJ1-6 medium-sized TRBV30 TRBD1 CAWRGNRGSYNSPLHF TGTGCCTGGAGGGGGAACAGGGGCTCCTATAATTCACCCCTCCACTTT
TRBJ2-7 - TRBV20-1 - CSASPRGGIIRSYEQYF TGCAGTGCTAGTCCTAGGGGGGGGATCATCCGCTCCTACGAGCAGTACTTC
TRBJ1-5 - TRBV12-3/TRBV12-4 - CASSLMWGNGNQPQHF TGTGCCAGCAGTTTAATGTGGGGTAATGGAAATCAGCCCCAGCATTTT
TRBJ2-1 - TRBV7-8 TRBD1 CASSLGRNRGYYNEQFF TGTGCCAGCAGCTTAGGGAGAAACAGGGGGTACTACAATGAGCAGTTCTTC
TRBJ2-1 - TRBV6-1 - CASIIGGYNEQFF TGTGCCAGCATAATCGGCGGATACAATGAGCAGTTCTTC
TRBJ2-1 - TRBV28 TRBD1 CASRPTGASSYNEQFF TGTGCCAGCAGGCCTACAGGGGCGAGCTCCTACAATGAGCAGTTCTTC
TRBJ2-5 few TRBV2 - CASSELGETQYF TGTGCCAGCAGTGAGCTGGGGGAGACCCAGTACTTC
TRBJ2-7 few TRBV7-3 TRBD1 CASSLTAGTGSEQYF TGTGCCAGCAGCTTAACGGCCGGGACAGGGAGCGAGCAGTACTTC
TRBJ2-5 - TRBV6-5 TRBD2 CASSLGRGVGETQYF TGTGCCAGCAGTTTAGGGCGGGGGGTGGGGGAGACCCAGTACTTC
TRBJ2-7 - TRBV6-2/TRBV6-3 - CASGAYEQYF TGTGCCAGCGGGGCCTACGAGCAGTACTTC
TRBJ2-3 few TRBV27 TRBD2 CASSILAGATDTQYF TGTGCCAGCAGTATACTAGCGGGAGCCACAGATACGCAGTATTTT
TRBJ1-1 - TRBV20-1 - CSARDPRTHTEASF TGCAGTGCTAGAGATCCCAGGACGCACACTGAAGCTTCCTTT
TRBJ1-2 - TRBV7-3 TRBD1 CASSSGQGAYGYTF TGTGCCAGCAGCTCTGGACAGGGGGCGTATGGCTACACCTTC
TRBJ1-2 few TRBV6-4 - CASSDSGGSGYTF TGTGCCAGCAGTGACTCGGGGGGGTCTGGCTACACCTTC
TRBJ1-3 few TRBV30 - CAWSVGLMTGNTIYF TGTGCCTGGAGTGTAGGACTGATGACTGGAAACACCATATATTTT
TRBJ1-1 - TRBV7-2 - CASRIGMNTEAFF TGTGCCAGCAGGATCGGGATGAACACTGAAGCTTTCTTT
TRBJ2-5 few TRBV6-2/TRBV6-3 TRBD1 CASSYPRVDRGRETQYF TGTGCCAGCAGTTACCCTAGAGTCGACAGGGGGAGAGAGACCCAGTACTTC
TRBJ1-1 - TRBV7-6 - CASSLDRTTEAFF TGTGCCAGCAGCTTAGACAGAACCACTGAAGCTTTCTTT
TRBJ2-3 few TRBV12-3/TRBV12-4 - CASSITDTQYF TGTGCCAGCAGTATAACAGATACGCAGTATTTT
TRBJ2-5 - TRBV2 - CASSAGREETQYF TGTGCCAGCAGTGCAGGCCGGGAAGAGACCCAGTACTTC
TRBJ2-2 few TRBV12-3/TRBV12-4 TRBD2 CASKLTSGGASGELFF TGTGCCAGCAAACTTACTAGCGGGGGGGCCTCCGGGGAGCTGTTTTTT
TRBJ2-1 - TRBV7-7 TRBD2 CASSSASGGQYNEQFF TGTGCTAGCAGCTCGGCTAGCGGGGGGCAGTACAATGAGCAGTTCTTC
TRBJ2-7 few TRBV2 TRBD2 CASSPGLPPYEQYF TGTGCCAGCAGCCCGGGACTACCCCCTTACGAGCAGTACTTC
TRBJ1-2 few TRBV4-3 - CASSQEARGGYGYTF TGCGCCAGCAGCCAAGAGGCCAGGGGTGGGTATGGCTACACCTTC
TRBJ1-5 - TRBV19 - CASSDTGSQNQPQHF TGTGCCAGTAGTGATACAGGTTCCCAGAATCAGCCCCAGCATTTT